This T cell receptor (beta chain) originates from a study of control samples from healthy donors and cancer patients. Profiled with immunoSEQ multiplex PCR; TCRdb holds only in-frame clones, not every one. The sample has over 100,000 clones, around 90% seen once. This sequence originates from a man between 40 and 49 years old in good health. Sequenced input: blood.

The CDR3 sequence is CASSDVVRGEQYF. The DNA for the CDR3 is TGTGCCAGCAGCGACGTAGTCCGAGGGGAGCAGTACTTC. The J gene is TRBJ2-7, the V gene TRBV27; tentative D call: TRBD2 (5 bases). The CDR3 covers 13 residues. V was cut by 6 bases and J by 7 bases, with 16 bases left in between. The germline V gene encodes CDR1 MNHEY and CDR2 SMNVEV (reference sequence).